These 11 T cell receptor beta chains share one sample of origin, sequenced in a study of cytomegalovirus exposure and HLA in healthy donors. PCR used 60 Vbeta primers and 13 Jbeta primers. Repertoires were generated with immunoSEQ multiplex PCR, while TCRdb's copy carries only in-frame clones and drops some. The sample holds 110,000 or so clones, more than 65% seen once. Sequencing was performed on PBMCs. The receptor source for this set is a man between 18 and 29 years old in good health and CMV-seropositive.

The rearrangement uses TRBV19 and TRBJ1-1; 12 bases match TRBD1. This CDR3 spans 15 amino acids. Germline-derived CDR1 and CDR2 are LNHDA and SQIVND (reference sequence). Trimming removed 5 bases from V and 4 bases from J; junction bases left unmatched: 5. The CDR3 reads CASSRGTGGITEAFF. CDR3 sequence (DNA): TGTGCCAGTAGTCGAGGGACAGGGGGCATCACTGAAGCTTTCTTT. The full variable domain, its missing parts supplied by reference TRBV19 and TRBJ1-1, is DGGITQSPKYLFRKEGQNVTLSCEQNLNHDAMYWYRQDPGQGLRLIYYSQIVNDFQKGDIAEGYSVSREKKESFPLTVTSAQKNPTAFYLCASSRGTGGITEAFFGQGTRLTVV.

The chain uses TRBV5-4 and TRBJ1-1, with D perhaps matching TRBD1 (6 bases). Germline V gene data show CDR1 as SGHNT and CDR2 as YYREEE (reference sequence). The CDR3 length is 16 residues. The V gene lost 6 bases and the J gene lost 1 base, with 19 bases spanning the gap. The CDR3 loop reads CASNKQGWNKNTEAFF. The CDR3 DNA reads as TGTGCCAGCAACAAACAGGGTTGGAATAAGAACACTGAAGCTTTCTTT.

The V call is TRBV28, the J call TRBJ2-4; possibly TRBD1 for D (6 bases). The CDR3 length is 15 residues. Trimming removed 5 bases at V and 1 base at J, with 12 bases between. Looked up from germline, CDR1 is MDHEN and CDR2 is SYDVKM. The chain's CDR3 is CASSTGFGAKNIQYF. The DNA for the CDR3 is TGTGCCAGCAGTACAGGGTTCGGGGCCAAAAACATTCAGTACTTC.

This chain uses TRBV5-1 with TRBJ2-2, with TRBD2 matching 7 bases. In germline, CDR1 is SGHRS, CDR2 YFSETQ. V dropped 1 base and J dropped 6; count of bases not matched to a gene: 6. The CDR3 totals 15 residues. As DNA, the CDR3 is TGCGCCAGCAGCTTGAGCGGGGTCAAGGCCGGGGAGCTGTTTTTT. It translates to CASSLSGVKAGELFF.

The chain couples TRBV19 to TRBJ2-2; tentative D call: TRBD2 (7 bases). CDR1 is LNHDA and CDR2 is SQIVND in the germline V gene (reference sequence). This CDR3 spans 15 amino acids. V was shortened by 4 bases and J by 5 bases, with 14 bases between the two germline ends. CDR3 protein: CASSNPGGRTGELFF. The CDR3 DNA sequence: TGTGCCAGTAGTAATCCCGGGGGGCGAACCGGGGAGCTGTTTTTT.

The V and J genes are TRBV9 and TRBJ2-1, with TRBD2 matching 8 bases. Germline CDR1 and CDR2: SGDLS and YYNGEE. Trimming took 3 bases from V and 9 from J; bases not matched to a gene: 20. The CDR3 loop spans 18 amino acids. The chain's CDR3 is CASSGILRSSGRFGEQFF. As DNA, the CDR3 is TGTGCCAGCAGCGGAATATTACGGTCCAGCGGGAGATTCGGTGAGCAGTTCTTC.

In this sample, this clone turned up once. The chain carries TRBV27 and TRBJ2-5; 7 bases align to TRBD1. The CDR3 sequence is 13 residues long. V shed 2 bases, J shed 3 bases, and the junction held 0 bases outside the gene matches. From germline, CDR1 is MNHEY and CDR2 SMNVEV (reference sequence). CDR3 bases: TGTGCCAGCAGTTTACAGGGGGAAGAGACCCAGTACTTC. It is translated as CASSLQGEETQYF.

The CDR3 bases are TGTGCCAGCCTACGTGGGGGGGGCCGCTCCTACAATGAGCAGTTCTTC. As protein: CASLRGGGRSYNEQFF. The V call is TRBV7-9, the J call TRBJ2-1; D may be TRBD2 (7 bases). Germline V CDR1 and CDR2: SEHNR, FQNEAQ (reference sequence). The CDR3 length is 16 residues. V shed 8 bases and J shed 0 bases, with 17 bases lying between them.

The chain recombines TRBV6-5 with TRBJ2-7; D gene uncertain. V shed 5 bases and J shed 6 bases, with 11 bases lying between them. The germline V gene has CDR1 MNHEY and CDR2 SVGAGI. CDR3 size: 12 residues. CDR3: CASSERVGEQYF. The CDR3 DNA reads as TGTGCCAGCAGTGAGCGAGTGGGCGAGCAGTACTTC.

This chain connects TRBV6-5 to TRBJ2-7; D not certain. CDR3 length: 13 amino acids. CDR1 and CDR2 from the germline V gene are MNHEY and SVGAGI. Trimming pared 2 bases from V and 6 bases from J, leaving 11 bases between. The CDR3 DNA reads TGTGCCAGCAGTTACATTAAATCCCCCGAGCAGTACTTC. As protein: CASSYIKSPEQYF.

The gene calls are TRBV6-1 and TRBJ1-5; 7 bases agree with TRBD1. Germline trimming cut 10 bases from V and 1 base from J; bases unmatched to any gene: 7. Germline-derived CDR1 and CDR2 are MNHNS and SASEGT. The CDR3 loop spans 14 amino acids. This chain's CDR3 is CAITGVVSNQPQHF. CDR3 sequence (DNA): TGTGCCATTACAGGGGTTGTGAGCAATCAGCCCCAGCATTTT.